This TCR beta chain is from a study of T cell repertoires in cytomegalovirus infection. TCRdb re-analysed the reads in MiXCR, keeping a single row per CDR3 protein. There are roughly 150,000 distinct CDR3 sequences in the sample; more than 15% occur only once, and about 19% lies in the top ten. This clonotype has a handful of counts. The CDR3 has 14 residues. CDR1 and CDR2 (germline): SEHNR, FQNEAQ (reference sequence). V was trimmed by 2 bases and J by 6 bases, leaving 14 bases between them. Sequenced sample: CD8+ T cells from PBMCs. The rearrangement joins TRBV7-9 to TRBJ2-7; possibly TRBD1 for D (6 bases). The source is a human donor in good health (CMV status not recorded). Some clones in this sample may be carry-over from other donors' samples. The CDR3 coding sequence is TGTGCCAGCAGCTTACCTGAGACAGGACCCGAGCAGTACTTC. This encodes CASSLPETGPEQYF.